A selection of T cell receptor beta chains follows, all from one sample in a study of blood T cell repertoires in COVID-19. Clones were read by immunoSEQ multiplex PCR, and TCRdb kept only the in-frame ones, dropping some. Of approximately 200,000 clones listed, 85% to 90% are singletons. The sequenced material came from peripheral blood. These receptors were taken from a woman younger than 45 with active or convalescent COVID-19. CDR3s include the opening cysteine and the closing phenylalanine or tryptophan. D genes are given only for firm matches. Clone size is not always given. Where it is, it says once, few, many or a class for expanded clones.

CDR3 protein	CDR3 DNA	D gene	J gene	V gene	clone size
CASSLDRGLYNEQFF	TGTGCCAGCAGCCTAGACAGGGGGCTATACAATGAGCAGTTCTTC	TRBD1	TRBJ2-1	TRBV9	-
CATSAREYDGELFF	TGTGCCACCAGTGCGAGGGAGTATGACGGGGAGCTGTTTTTT	-	TRBJ2-2	TRBV24-1	-
CASGQGIRTGNTIYF	TGTGCCAGTGGACAGGGGATAAGGACTGGAAACACCATATATTTT	TRBD1	TRBJ1-3	TRBV7-9	-
CASMDWERGFEQYF	TGTGCCAGCATGGACTGGGAGCGGGGATTCGAGCAGTACTTC	TRBD2	TRBJ2-7	TRBV27	few
CASSLDGNGYTF	TGCGCCAGCAGCTTGGACGGGAATGGCTACACCTTC	-	TRBJ1-2	TRBV5-1	-
CASSPRTGSGYEQYF	TGTGCCAGCAGCCCCCGGACAGGGAGTGGCTACGAGCAGTACTTC	TRBD1	TRBJ2-7	TRBV7-6	-
CASSLDQDRGGEKLFF	TGCGCCAGCAGCTTGGACCAAGACAGGGGAGGTGAAAAACTGTTTTTT	TRBD1	TRBJ1-4	TRBV5-1	-
CASSSVDTGELFF	TGTGCCAGCAGCTCAGTGGACACCGGGGAGCTGTTTTTT	-	TRBJ2-2	TRBV28	-
CSASGGGANVLTF	TGCAGTGCTAGTGGAGGTGGGGCCAACGTCCTGACTTTC	-	TRBJ2-6	TRBV20-1	many
CASSNRDREGGRRSYEQYF	TGTGCCAGCAGCAATCGGGACAGGGAGGGAGGAAGACGCTCCTACGAGCAGTACTTC	TRBD1	TRBJ2-7	TRBV7-2	-